This is a list of T cell receptor beta chains from one sample in a study. TCRdb itself ran the RT-PCR reads through MiXCR, one entry per CDR3 protein. The sample shows around 700,000 distinct CDR3 sequences, 14% of them seen only once. The material sequenced was memory CD4+ T cells from blood. The receptors shown here come from a female donor in good health, serving as a healthy control. The CDR3 runs from the conserved cysteine through the conserved F or W. Each record gives: V gene, clone size, D gene, J gene, CDR3 protein, CDR3 DNA. A D gene is named only where the DNA matches it firmly. Only some rows state a clone size, as once, few, many or a class for expanded clones.

V: TRBV9; size: .; D: .; J: TRBJ2-2; CDR3: CASSVRQANTGELFF; DNA: TGTGCCAGCAGCGTACGCCAGGCGAACACCGGGGAGCTGTTTTTT
V: TRBV6-1; size: .; D: .; J: TRBJ1-4; CDR3: CASSEAREKLFF; DNA: TGTGCCAGCAGTGAAGCAAGGGAAAAACTGTTTTTT
V: TRBV20-1; size: .; D: .; J: TRBJ1-1; CDR3: CSARHGTSQIAFF; DNA: TGCAGTGCTAGACATGGGACCTCGCAAATTGCTTTCTTT
V: TRBV12-3/TRBV12-4; size: many; D: TRBD1; J: TRBJ2-7; CDR3: CASSPRTGGYEQYF; DNA: TGTGCCAGCAGTCCCCGGACAGGGGGCTACGAGCAGTACTTC
V: TRBV20-1; size: few; D: TRBD1; J: TRBJ1-1; CDR3: CSARATRDRIMNTEAFF; DNA: TGCAGTGCTAGAGCCACCCGGGACAGAATCATGAACACTGAAGCTTTCTTT
V: TRBV4-3; size: few; D: TRBD1; J: TRBJ2-2; CDR3: CASSQESPWTGTGELFF; DNA: TGCGCCAGCAGCCAAGAATCCCCATGGACAGGGACCGGGGAGCTGTTTTTT
V: TRBV7-6; size: few; D: .; J: TRBJ1-2; CDR3: CASSFAGLSGYTF; DNA: TGTGCCAGCAGCTTTGCAGGGTTATCTGGCTACACCTTC
V: TRBV20-1; size: .; D: .; J: TRBJ1-1; CDR3: CSAKRGTEAFF; DNA: TGCAGTGCTAAGAGGGGCACTGAAGCTTTCTTT
V: TRBV5-1; size: few; D: .; J: TRBJ2-1; CDR3: CASRRQGNEQFF; DNA: TGCGCCAGCAGACGGCAGGGCAATGAGCAGTTCTTC
V: TRBV7-9; size: few; D: TRBD1; J: TRBJ1-1; CDR3: CASSPEQGYTEAFF; DNA: TGTGCCAGCAGCCCGGAACAGGGGTACACTGAAGCTTTCTTT
V: TRBV28; size: .; D: .; J: TRBJ2-6; CDR3: CASSLLQSDAGANVLTF; DNA: TGTGCCAGCAGTTTACTACAGTCAGACGCTGGGGCCAACGTCCTGACTTTC
V: TRBV3-1; size: .; D: .; J: TRBJ1-1; CDR3: CASGADTEAFF; DNA: TGTGCCAGCGGGGCAGACACTGAAGCTTTCTTT
V: TRBV5-1; size: many; D: .; J: TRBJ2-7; CDR3: CASSPPGEQYF; DNA: TGCGCCAGCAGCCCCCCGGGCGAGCAGTACTTC
V: TRBV30; size: many; D: TRBD1; J: TRBJ2-2; CDR3: CAWSVGQGDTGELFF; DNA: TGTGCCTGGAGTGTAGGACAGGGGGACACCGGGGAGCTGTTTTTT
V: TRBV20-1; size: many; D: .; J: TRBJ1-1; CDR3: CSARSASSNTEAFF; DNA: TGCAGTGCTCGGTCGGCTTCTTCTAACACTGAAGCTTTCTTT
V: TRBV5-5; size: .; D: .; J: TRBJ1-1; CDR3: CASSLGFRGGGDTEAFF; DNA: TGTGCCAGCAGCCTCGGTTTTAGGGGCGGGGGGGACACTGAAGCTTTCTTT
V: TRBV20-1; size: few; D: TRBD1; J: TRBJ2-7; CDR3: CSATYGQGFNEQYF; DNA: TGCAGTGCCACCTACGGACAGGGCTTTAACGAGCAGTACTTC
V: TRBV7-6; size: .; D: .; J: TRBJ1-5; CDR3: CASSLSTGLSNQPQHF; DNA: TGTGCCAGCAGCCTTTCCACAGGGCTAAGCAATCAGCCCCAGCATTTT
V: TRBV20-1; size: many; D: TRBD1; J: TRBJ1-5; CDR3: CSLQGSGQPQHF; DNA: TGCAGTCTACAGGGGAGCGGTCAGCCCCAGCATTTT
V: TRBV5-6; size: many; D: TRBD1; J: TRBJ1-1; CDR3: CASSFGTGGFMNTEAFF; DNA: TGTGCCAGCAGCTTCGGAACAGGGGGCTTCATGAACACTGAAGCTTTCTTT
V: TRBV7-7; size: many; D: TRBD1; J: TRBJ2-5; CDR3: CASSSGQGDVETQYF; DNA: TGTGCTAGCAGCTCGGGACAGGGTGATGTTGAGACCCAGTACTTC
V: TRBV6-5; size: .; D: .; J: TRBJ2-7; CDR3: CASIETGTYEQYF; DNA: TGTGCCAGCATCGAAACAGGGACCTACGAGCAGTACTTC
V: TRBV20-1; size: .; D: .; J: TRBJ1-4; CDR3: CSASGGQQRVIIF; DNA: TGCAGTGCAAGCGGGGGTCAGCAGCGGGTCATAATATTT
V: TRBV27; size: few; D: TRBD1; J: TRBJ1-2; CDR3: CASTSGTGAPFRGYTF; DNA: TGTGCCAGTACTTCCGGGACAGGGGCCCCCTTTCGAGGCTACACCTTC
V: TRBV5-1; size: .; D: .; J: TRBJ2-7; CDR3: CASSLASRAGVDEQYF; DNA: TGCGCCAGCAGTCTGGCTAGCCGAGCCGGGGTCGACGAGCAGTACTTC
V: TRBV4-2; size: .; D: .; J: TRBJ1-4; CDR3: CASSPGGGEGGEKLFF; DNA: TGTGCCAGCAGCCCCGGGGGGGGCGAAGGAGGTGAAAAACTGTTTTTT
V: TRBV6-5; size: many; D: .; J: TRBJ2-3; CDR3: CASSYQGLVGTDTQYF; DNA: TGTGCCAGCAGTTACCAAGGGCTAGTCGGGACAGATACGCAGTATTTT
V: TRBV11-2; size: .; D: TRBD1; J: TRBJ2-3; CDR3: CASSPGGWGTDTQYF; DNA: TGTGCCAGCAGCCCAGGGGGCTGGGGCACAGATACGCAGTATTTT
V: TRBV29-1; size: many; D: .; J: TRBJ1-1; CDR3: CSVDTFLEAFF; DNA: TGCAGCGTTGACACCTTCCTGGAAGCTTTCTTT
V: TRBV9; size: many; D: TRBD1; J: TRBJ2-1; CDR3: CASSAGTGTTYNEQFF; DNA: TGTGCCAGCAGCGCCGGGACAGGAACAACCTACAATGAGCAGTTCTTC
V: TRBV10-3; size: many; D: .; J: TRBJ1-1; CDR3: CATRNGGTEAFF; DNA: TGTGCCACCCGAAACGGGGGCACTGAAGCTTTCTTT
V: TRBV15; size: .; D: .; J: TRBJ2-5; CDR3: CATSTASGSQETQYF; DNA: TGTGCCACCAGCACAGCATCAGGGTCCCAAGAGACCCAGTACTTC
V: TRBV4-2; size: .; D: TRBD2; J: TRBJ2-5; CDR3: CASSQTTGLAGGPRRETQYF; DNA: TGTGCCAGCAGCCAGACCACCGGACTAGCGGGAGGGCCTCGGCGAGAGACCCAGTACTTC
V: TRBV27; size: many; D: TRBD2; J: TRBJ2-3; CDR3: CASSLWSSGSDTQYF; DNA: TGTGCCAGCAGTTTATGGTCTAGCGGGAGTGATACGCAGTATTTT
V: TRBV7-3; size: many; D: .; J: TRBJ2-2; CDR3: CASSLKTHAGHTGELFF; DNA: TGTGCCAGCAGCTTGAAGACGCATGCGGGACACACCGGGGAGCTGTTTTTT
V: TRBV24-1; size: many; D: TRBD2; J: TRBJ2-3; CDR3: CATSERRTSGGADTQYF; DNA: TGTGCCACCAGTGAACGACGGACTAGCGGAGGCGCAGATACGCAGTATTTT
V: TRBV28; size: .; D: .; J: TRBJ2-7; CDR3: CASSFVGSSYEQYF; DNA: TGTGCCAGCAGTTTTGTTGGCAGCTCCTACGAGCAGTACTTC
V: TRBV6-5; size: many; D: .; J: TRBJ2-3; CDR3: CASSYSSAATDTQYF; DNA: TGTGCCAGCAGTTACTCGAGCGCAGCAACAGATACGCAGTATTTT
V: TRBV4-1; size: .; D: TRBD2; J: TRBJ2-5; CDR3: CASSQTSGIRETQYF; DNA: TGCGCCAGCAGCCAGACTAGCGGGATTCGGGAGACCCAGTACTTC
V: TRBV5-1; size: few; D: TRBD2; J: TRBJ2-1; CDR3: CASVKLAGIDNEQFF; DNA: TGCGCCAGCGTTAAACTAGCGGGAATAGACAATGAGCAGTTCTTC
V: TRBV4-2; size: .; D: .; J: TRBJ1-2; CDR3: CASSQDGGSAYGYTF; DNA: TGTGCCAGCAGCCAAGACGGAGGGTCGGCCTATGGCTACACCTTC
V: TRBV29-1; size: many; D: .; J: TRBJ1-1; CDR3: CSVARRRNTEAFF; DNA: TGCAGCGTTGCAAGACGGAGAAACACTGAAGCTTTCTTT
V: TRBV20-1; size: .; D: TRBD2; J: TRBJ2-3; CDR3: CSSSNNAGGSTDTQYF; DNA: TGCAGTTCCTCCAATAATGCGGGAGGAAGCACAGATACGCAGTATTTT
V: TRBV10-3; size: many; D: .; J: TRBJ1-5; CDR3: CAISENGYSNQPQHF; DNA: TGTGCCATCAGTGAGAACGGTTATAGCAATCAGCCCCAGCATTTT